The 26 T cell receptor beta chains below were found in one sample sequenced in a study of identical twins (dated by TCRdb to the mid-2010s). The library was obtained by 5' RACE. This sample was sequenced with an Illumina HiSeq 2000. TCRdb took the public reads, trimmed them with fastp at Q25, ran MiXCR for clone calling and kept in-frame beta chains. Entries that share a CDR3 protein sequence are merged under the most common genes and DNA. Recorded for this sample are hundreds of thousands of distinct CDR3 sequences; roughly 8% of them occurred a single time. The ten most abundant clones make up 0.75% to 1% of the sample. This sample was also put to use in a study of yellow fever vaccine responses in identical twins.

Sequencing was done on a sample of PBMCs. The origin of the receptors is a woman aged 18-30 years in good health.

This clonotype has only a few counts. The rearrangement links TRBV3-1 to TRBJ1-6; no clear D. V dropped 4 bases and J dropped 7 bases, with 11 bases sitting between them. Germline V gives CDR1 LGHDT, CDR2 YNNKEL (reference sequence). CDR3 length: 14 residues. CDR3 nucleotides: TGTGCCAGCAGCCGGAGCCAGGTGAATTCACCCCTCCACTTT. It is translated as CASSRSQVNSPLHF.

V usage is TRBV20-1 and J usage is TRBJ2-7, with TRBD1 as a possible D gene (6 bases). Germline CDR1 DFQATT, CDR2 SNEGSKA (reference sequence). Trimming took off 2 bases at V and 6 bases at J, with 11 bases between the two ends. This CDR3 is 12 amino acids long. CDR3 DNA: TGCAGTGCTAGACAGGGGAAAGGCGAGCAGTACTTC. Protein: CSARQGKGEQYF.

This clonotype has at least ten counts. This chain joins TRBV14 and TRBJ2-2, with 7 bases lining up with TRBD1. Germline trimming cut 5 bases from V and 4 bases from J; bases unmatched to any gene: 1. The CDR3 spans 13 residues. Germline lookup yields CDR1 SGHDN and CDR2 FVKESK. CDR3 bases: TGTGCCAGCAGCAACAGGGGCACCGGGGAGCTGTTTTTT. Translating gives CASSNRGTGELFF.

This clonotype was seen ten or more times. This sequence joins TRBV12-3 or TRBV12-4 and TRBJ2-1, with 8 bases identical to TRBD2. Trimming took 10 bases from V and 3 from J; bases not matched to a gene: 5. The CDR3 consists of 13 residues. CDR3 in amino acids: CATGGANYNEQFF. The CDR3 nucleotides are TGTGCCACCGGGGGGGCAAACTACAATGAGCAGTTCTTC.

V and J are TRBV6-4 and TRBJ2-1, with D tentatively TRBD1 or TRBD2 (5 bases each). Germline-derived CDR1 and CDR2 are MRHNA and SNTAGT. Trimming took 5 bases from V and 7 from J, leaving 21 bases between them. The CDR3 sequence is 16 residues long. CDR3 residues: CASSRDGGTSGNEQFF. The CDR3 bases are TGTGCCAGCAGTCGGGACGGTGGGACGTCTGGGAATGAGCAGTTCTTC.

The chain's CDR3 is CASSPEGIQGLAGFAQYF. DNA for the CDR3: TGTGCCAGCAGCCCCGAGGGGATCCAAGGACTAGCGGGATTCGCTCAGTACTTC. This chain joins TRBV4-2 and TRBJ2-7; 12 bases agree with TRBD2. V lost 4 bases to trimming and J lost 10 bases; unmatched junction nucleotides: 20. The CDR3 spans 18 residues. In germline, CDR1 is LGHNA, CDR2 YNFKEQ.

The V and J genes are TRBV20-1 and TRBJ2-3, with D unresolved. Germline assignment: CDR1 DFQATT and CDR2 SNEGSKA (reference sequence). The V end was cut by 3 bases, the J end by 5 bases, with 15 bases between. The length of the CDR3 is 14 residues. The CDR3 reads CSASGTLFRDTQYF. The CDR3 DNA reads TGCAGTGCTAGTGGCACATTATTCAGAGATACGCAGTATTTT.

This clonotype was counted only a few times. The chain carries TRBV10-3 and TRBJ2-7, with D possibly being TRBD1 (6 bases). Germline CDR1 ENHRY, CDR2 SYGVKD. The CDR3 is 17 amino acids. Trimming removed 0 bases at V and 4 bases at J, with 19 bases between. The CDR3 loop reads CAISESMETDSLYEQYF. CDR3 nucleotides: TGTGCCATCAGTGAGTCGATGGAAACGGACAGTCTGTACGAGCAGTACTTC.

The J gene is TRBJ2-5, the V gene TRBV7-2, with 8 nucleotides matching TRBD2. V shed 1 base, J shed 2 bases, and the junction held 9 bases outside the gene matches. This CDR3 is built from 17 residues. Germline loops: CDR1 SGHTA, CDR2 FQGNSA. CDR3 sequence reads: CASSLGLAGYSQETQYF. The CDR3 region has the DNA TGTGCCAGCAGCTTAGGCTTAGCGGGGTATTCGCAAGAGACCCAGTACTTC.

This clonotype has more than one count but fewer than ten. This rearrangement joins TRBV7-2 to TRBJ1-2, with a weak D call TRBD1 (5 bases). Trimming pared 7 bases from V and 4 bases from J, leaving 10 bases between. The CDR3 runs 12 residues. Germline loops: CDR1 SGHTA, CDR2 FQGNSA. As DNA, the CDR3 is TGTGCCAGCACCAAGGACACCTATGGCTACACCTTC. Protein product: CASTKDTYGYTF.

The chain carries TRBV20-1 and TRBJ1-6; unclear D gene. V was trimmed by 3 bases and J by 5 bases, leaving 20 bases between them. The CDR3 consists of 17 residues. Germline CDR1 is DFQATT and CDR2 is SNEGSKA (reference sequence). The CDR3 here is CSASRRTVKSNNSPLHF. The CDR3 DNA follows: TGCAGTGCTAGCCGGCGGACGGTAAAAAGTAATAATTCACCCCTCCACTTT.

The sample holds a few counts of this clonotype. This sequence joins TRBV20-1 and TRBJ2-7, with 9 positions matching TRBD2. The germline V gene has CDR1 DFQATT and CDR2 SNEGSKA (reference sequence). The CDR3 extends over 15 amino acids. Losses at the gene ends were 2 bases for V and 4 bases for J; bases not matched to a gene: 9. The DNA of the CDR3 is TGCAGTGCTAGAAGTCCTAGCGGGAACGTATACGAGCAGTACTTC. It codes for CSARSPSGNVYEQYF.

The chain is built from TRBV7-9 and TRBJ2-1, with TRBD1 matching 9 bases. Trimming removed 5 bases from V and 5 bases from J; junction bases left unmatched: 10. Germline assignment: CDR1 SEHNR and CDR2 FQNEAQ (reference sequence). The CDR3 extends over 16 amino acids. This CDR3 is CASSPALGQGDNEQFF. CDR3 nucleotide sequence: TGTGCCAGCAGCCCCGCCTTGGGACAGGGTGACAATGAGCAGTTCTTC.

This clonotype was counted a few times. The CDR3 loop reads CASSWGISVDTDTQYF. Here the CDR3 DNA reads TGTGCCAGCAGTTGGGGGATTAGCGTGGACACAGATACGCAGTATTTT. The V gene is TRBV12-3 or TRBV12-4, the J gene TRBJ2-3; the D call may be TRBD1 or TRBD2 (5 bases each). V lost 4 bases, J lost 2 bases, and 16 bases lay in between. The CDR3 totals 16 residues.

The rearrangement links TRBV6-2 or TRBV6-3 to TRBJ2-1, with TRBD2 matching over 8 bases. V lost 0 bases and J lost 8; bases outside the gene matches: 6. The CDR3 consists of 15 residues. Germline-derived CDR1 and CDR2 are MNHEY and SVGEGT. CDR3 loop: CASSYSTASGYEQFF. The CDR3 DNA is TGTGCCAGCAGTTACTCGACGGCTAGCGGGTATGAGCAGTTCTTC.

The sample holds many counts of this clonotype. The DNA of the CDR3 is TGTGCCAGCAGCACAACATGGGACACCGGGGAGCTGTTTTTT. It yields the protein CASSTTWDTGELFF. This chain joins TRBV7-9 and TRBJ2-2, with unresolved D. Germline lookup yields CDR1 SEHNR and CDR2 FQNEAQ (reference sequence). The CDR3 length is 14 residues. V was clipped by 5 bases and J by 3 bases, with 10 bases between them.

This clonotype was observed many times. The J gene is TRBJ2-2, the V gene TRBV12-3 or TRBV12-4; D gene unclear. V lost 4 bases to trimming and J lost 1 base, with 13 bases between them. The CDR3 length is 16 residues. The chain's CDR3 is CASSSWSQENTGELFF. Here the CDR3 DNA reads TGTGCCAGCAGTTCTTGGTCGCAAGAGAACACCGGGGAGCTGTTTTTT.

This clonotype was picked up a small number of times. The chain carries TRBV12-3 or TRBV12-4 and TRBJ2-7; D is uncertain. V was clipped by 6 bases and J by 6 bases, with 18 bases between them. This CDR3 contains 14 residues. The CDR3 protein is CASSLPTLGGEQYF. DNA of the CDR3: TGTGCCAGCAGCCTGCCGACGCTGGGTGGCGAGCAGTACTTC.

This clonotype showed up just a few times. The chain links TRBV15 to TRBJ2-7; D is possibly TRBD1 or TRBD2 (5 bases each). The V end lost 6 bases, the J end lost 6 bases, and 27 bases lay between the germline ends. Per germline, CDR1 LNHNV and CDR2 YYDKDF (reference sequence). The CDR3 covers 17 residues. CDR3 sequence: CATSSPPRGPGRLEQYF. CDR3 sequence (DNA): TGTGCCACCAGTAGTCCCCCCCGGGGACCGGGTCGCCTCGAGCAGTACTTC.

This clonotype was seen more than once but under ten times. The CDR3 nucleotides are TGCAGTGCGGGGGAGGACCCCTACAATGAGCAGTTCTTC. Encoded protein: CSAGEDPYNEQFF. The chain is built from TRBV20-1 and TRBJ2-1; a possible D gene is TRBD2 (6 bases). V lost 6 bases, J lost 2 bases, and 11 bases lay in between. CDR1 and CDR2 (germline): DFQATT, SNEGSKA (reference sequence). The CDR3 is 13 residues long.

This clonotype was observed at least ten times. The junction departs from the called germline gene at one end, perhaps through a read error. This CDR3 reads CASSLGLAASTDTQYF. CDR3 nucleotide sequence: TGTGCCAGCAGTTTAGGGCTAGCGGCCAGCACAGATACGCAGTATTTT. V and J are TRBV7-2 and TRBJ2-3, with TRBD2 matching 7 bases. From germline, CDR1 is SGHTA and CDR2 FQGNSA. CDR3 length: 16 amino acids.

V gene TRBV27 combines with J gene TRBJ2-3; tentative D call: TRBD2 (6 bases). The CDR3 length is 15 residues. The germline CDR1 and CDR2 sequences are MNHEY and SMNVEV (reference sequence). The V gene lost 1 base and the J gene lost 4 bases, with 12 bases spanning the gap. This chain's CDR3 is CASSLWGGAADTQYF. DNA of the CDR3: TGTGCCAGCAGTTTATGGGGCGGGGCCGCAGATACGCAGTATTTT.

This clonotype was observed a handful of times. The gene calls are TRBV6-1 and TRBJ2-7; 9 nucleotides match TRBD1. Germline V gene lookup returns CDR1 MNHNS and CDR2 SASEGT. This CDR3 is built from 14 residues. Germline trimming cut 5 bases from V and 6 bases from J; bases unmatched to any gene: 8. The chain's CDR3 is CASSKPGQGREQYF. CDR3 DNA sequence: TGTGCCAGCAGTAAACCGGGACAGGGTCGCGAGCAGTACTTC.

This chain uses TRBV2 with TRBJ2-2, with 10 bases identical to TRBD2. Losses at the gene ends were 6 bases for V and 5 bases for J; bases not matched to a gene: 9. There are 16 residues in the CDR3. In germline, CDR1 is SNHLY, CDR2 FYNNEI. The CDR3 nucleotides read TGTGCCAGCAGAGGGTTGCTAGCGGGGGTTACCGGGGAGCTGTTTTTT. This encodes CASRGLLAGVTGELFF.

CDR3 DNA: TGTGCCAGCAGCTTGCAGGGTTTAAACACCGGGGAGCTGTTTTTT. As protein: CASSLQGLNTGELFF. This chain uses TRBV5-6 with TRBJ2-2; possibly TRBD1 for D (5 bases). V dropped 1 base and J dropped 2 bases, with 9 bases sitting between them. From germline, CDR1 is SGHDT and CDR2 YYEEEE. This CDR3 is 15 amino acids long. The full variable domain, with the rest looked up from reference TRBV5-6 and TRBJ2-2, is DAGVTQSPTHLIKTRGQQVTLRCSPKSGHDTVSWYQQALGQGPQFIFQYYEEEERQRGNFPDRFSGHQFPNYSSELNVNALLLGDSALYLCASSLQGLNTGELFFGEGSRLTVL.

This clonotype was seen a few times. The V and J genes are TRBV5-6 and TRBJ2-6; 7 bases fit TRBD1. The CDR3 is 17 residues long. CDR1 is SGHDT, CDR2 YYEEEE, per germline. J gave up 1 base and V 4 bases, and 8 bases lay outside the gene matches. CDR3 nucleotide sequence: TGTGCCAGCAGCAACCGGGACAGCTTATCTGGGGCCAACGTCCTGACTTTC. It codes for CASSNRDSLSGANVLTF.